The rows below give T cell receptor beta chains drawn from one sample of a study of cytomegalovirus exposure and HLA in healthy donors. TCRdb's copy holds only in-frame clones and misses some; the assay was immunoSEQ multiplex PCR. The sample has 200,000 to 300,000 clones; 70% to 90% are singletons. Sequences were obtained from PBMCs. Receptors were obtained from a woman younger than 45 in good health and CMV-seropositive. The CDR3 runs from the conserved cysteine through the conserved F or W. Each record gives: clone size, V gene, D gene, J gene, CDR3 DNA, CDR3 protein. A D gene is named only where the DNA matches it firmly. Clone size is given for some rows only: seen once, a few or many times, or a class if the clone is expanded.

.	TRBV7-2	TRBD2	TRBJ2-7	TGTGCCAGCAGCTTAGAACCTAGCGGCGAGGAACAGTACTTC	CASSLEPSGEEQYF
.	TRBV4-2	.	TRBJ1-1	TGTGCCAGCAGCCAAGAAGTCGGGGTGGAGGCTTTCTTT	CASSQEVGVEAFF
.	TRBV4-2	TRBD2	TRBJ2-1	TGTGCCAGCAGCCAAGATGTAACTAGCGGGATCTACAATGAGCAGTTCTTC	CASSQDVTSGIYNEQFF
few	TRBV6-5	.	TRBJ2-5	TGTGCCAGCAGTTCTCCAGGGTTGGTAGAGACCCAGTACTTC	CASSSPGLVETQYF
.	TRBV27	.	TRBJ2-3	TGTGCCAGCAGTTTAGGCCCAGAGGGCAGCTCCCTCACAGATACGCAGTATTTT	CASSLGPEGSSLTDTQYF
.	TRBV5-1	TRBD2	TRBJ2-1	TGCGCGTCGACTAGCGGGAGTTATAGTGAGCAGTTCTTC	CASTSGSYSEQFF
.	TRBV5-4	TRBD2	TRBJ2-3	TGTGCCAGCAGCCCCCTTAGCGGGAGCACAGATACGCAGTATTTT	CASSPLSGSTDTQYF
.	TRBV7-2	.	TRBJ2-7	TGTGCCAGCAGCTCAGCCGCAGGGAACTTCAACGAGCAGTACTTC	CASSSAAGNFNEQYF
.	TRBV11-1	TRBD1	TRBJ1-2	TGTGCCAGCAGCTTAGAGGAGGGGGCCGGCTATGGCTACACCTTC	CASSLEEGAGYGYTF
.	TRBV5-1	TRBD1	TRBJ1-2	TGCGCCAGCAGCTTGGATACAGGGGTAGACTATGGCTACACCTTC	CASSLDTGVDYGYTF
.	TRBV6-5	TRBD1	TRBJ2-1	TGTGCCAGCAGTTACTCCAGGGACAGTCTGGTTAATGAGCAGTTCTTC	CASSYSRDSLVNEQFF
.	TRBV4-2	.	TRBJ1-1	TGTGCCAGCAGCCAAGGGTTCCAGGCTGCTTTCTTT	CASSQGFQAAFF
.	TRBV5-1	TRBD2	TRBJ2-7	TGCGCCAGCAGCGGACTAGACGGCTCCTACGAGCAGTACTTC	CASSGLDGSYEQYF
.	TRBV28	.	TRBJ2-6	TGTGCCAGCGGTAGACCGGGAGCTGGGGCCAACGTCCTGACTTTC	CASGRPGAGANVLTF
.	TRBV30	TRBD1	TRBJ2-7	TGTGCCTGGAATAACGACAGGGGGCACGAGCAGTACTTC	CAWNNDRGHEQYF
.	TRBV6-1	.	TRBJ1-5	TGTGCCAGCAGTGAAGCGCTGACAGGTCGGTACCAGCCCCAGCATTTT	CASSEALTGRYQPQHF
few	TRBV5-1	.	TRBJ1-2	TGCGCCAGCAGCTTACAGGGTGGGGACTATGGCTACACCTTC	CASSLQGGDYGYTF
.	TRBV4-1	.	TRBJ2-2	TGCGCCAGCAGCCCAGGTACCAACACCGGGGAGCTGTTTTTT	CASSPGTNTGELFF
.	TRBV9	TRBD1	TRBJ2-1	TGTGCCAGCAGCGTTAGAACAGGGGGCGCGGGTGAGCAGTTCTTC	CASSVRTGGAGEQFF
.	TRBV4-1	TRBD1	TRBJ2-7	TGCGCCAGCAGCCCCCCGAGGGACAGGTACGAGCAGTACTTC	CASSPPRDRYEQYF
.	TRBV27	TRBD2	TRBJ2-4	TGTGCCAGCAGTTTATATCCCCCCCAGCTTCCGACTAGCCTAGCCAAAAACATTCAGTACTTC	CASSLYPPQLPTSLAKNIQYF
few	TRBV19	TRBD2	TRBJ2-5	TGTGCCAGTAGTATAGTCGGCGGGAGCTCGCCGACCCAGTACTTC	CASSIVGGSSPTQYF
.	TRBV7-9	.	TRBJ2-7	TGTGCCAGCAGCTTAGCGCGGGCCTACGAGCAGTACTTC	CASSLARAYEQYF